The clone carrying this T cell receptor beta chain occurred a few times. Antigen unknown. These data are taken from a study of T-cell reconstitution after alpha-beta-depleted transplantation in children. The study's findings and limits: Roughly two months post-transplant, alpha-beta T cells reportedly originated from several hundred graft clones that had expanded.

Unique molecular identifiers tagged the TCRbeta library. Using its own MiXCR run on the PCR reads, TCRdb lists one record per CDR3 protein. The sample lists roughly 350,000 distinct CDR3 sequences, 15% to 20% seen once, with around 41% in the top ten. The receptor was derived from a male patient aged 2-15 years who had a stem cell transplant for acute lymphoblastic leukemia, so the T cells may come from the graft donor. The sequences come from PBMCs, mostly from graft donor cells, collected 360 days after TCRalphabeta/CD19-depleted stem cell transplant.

The CDR3 spells CAIQRDVGETQYF. CDR3 DNA sequence: TGTGCCATCCAGCGGGATGTGGGGGAGACCCAGTACTTC. The chain couples TRBV7-9 to TRBJ2-5, with 7 bases matching TRBD2. The V gene's germline CDR1 is SEHNR and CDR2 FQNEAQ (reference sequence). This CDR3 is built from 13 residues. J was trimmed by 5 bases and V by 10 bases; bases with no gene match: 10.